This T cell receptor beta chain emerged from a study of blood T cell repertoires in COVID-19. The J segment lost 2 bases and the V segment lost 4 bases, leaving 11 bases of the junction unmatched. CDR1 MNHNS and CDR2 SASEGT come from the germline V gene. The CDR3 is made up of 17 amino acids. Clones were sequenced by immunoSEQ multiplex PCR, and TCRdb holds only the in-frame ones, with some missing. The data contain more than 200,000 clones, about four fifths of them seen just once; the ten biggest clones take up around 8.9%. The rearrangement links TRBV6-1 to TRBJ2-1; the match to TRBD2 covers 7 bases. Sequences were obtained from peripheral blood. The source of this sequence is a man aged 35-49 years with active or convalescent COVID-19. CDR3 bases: TGTGCCAGCAGTGGACGATTAGCGGGCCGGGCCTACAATGAGCAGTTCTTC. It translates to CASSGRLAGRAYNEQFF.